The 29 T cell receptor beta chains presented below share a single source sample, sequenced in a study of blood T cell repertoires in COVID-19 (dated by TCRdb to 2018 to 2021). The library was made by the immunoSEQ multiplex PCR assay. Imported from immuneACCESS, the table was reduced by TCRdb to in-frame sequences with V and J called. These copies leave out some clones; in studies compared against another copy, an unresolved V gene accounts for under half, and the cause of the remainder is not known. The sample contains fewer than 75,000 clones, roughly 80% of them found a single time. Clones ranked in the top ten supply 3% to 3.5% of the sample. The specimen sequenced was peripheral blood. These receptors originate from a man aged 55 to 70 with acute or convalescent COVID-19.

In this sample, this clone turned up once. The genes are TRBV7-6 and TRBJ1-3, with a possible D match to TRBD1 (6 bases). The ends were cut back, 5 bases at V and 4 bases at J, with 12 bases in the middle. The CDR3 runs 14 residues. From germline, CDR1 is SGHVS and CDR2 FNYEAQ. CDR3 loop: CASSPGQPGNTIYF. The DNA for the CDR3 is TGTGCCAGCAGCCCCGGACAGCCCGGAAACACCATATATTTT.

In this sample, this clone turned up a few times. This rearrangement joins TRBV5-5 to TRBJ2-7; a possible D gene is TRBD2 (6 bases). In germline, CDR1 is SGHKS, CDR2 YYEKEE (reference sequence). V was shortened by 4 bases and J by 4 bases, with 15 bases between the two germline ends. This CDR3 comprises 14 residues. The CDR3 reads CASSPRRDGYEQYF. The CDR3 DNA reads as TGTGCCAGCAGCCCGCGGCGGGACGGGTACGAGCAGTACTTC.

The CDR3: CASSLVSGAGAKNIQYF. The CDR3 DNA is TGTGCCAGCAGCTTAGTCTCAGGGGCGGGAGCCAAAAACATTCAGTACTTC. The chain carries TRBV7-8 and TRBJ2-4, with a tentative D call TRBD1 (6 bases). Germline CDR1 reads SGHVS; CDR2 reads FQNEAQ. The germline V and J ends were trimmed by 1 base and 0 bases, with 13 bases remaining between them. The CDR3 is 17 amino acids.

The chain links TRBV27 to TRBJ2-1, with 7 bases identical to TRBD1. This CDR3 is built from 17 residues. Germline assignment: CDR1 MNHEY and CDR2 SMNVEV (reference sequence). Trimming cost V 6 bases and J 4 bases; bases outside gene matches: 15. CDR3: CASSPLFRDSLYNEQFF. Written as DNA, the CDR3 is TGTGCCAGCAGCCCTTTATTCCGGGACAGTCTTTACAATGAGCAGTTCTTC.

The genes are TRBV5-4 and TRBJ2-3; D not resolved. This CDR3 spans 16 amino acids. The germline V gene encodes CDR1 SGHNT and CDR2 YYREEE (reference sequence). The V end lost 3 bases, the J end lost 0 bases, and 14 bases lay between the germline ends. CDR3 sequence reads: CASSSRRRSSTDTQYF. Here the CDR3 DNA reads TGTGCCAGCAGCTCCCGGCGGCGGAGTAGCACAGATACGCAGTATTTT.

The CDR3 is CASSSSGAVNSIYGYTF. The CDR3 DNA reads TGTGCCAGCAGCTCCTCAGGGGCCGTAAATAGTATCTATGGCTACACCTTC. The chain employs TRBV11-2 and TRBJ1-2, with TRBD1 as a possible D gene (6 bases). This CDR3 contains 17 residues. Trimming removed 4 bases at V and 4 bases at J, with 22 bases between. Per germline, CDR1 SGHAT and CDR2 FQNNGV.

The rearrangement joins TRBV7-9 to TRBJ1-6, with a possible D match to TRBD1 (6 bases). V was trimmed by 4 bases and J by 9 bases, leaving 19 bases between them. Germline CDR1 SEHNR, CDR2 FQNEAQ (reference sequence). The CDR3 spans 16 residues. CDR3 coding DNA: TGTGCCAGCAGCTCCCCCAGGGCAGGGGATGGTTCACCCCTCCACTTT. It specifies CASSSPRAGDGSPLHF.

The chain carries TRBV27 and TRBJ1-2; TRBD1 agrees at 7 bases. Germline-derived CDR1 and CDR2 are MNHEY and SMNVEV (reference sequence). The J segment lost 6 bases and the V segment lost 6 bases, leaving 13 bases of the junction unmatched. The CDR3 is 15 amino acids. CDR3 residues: CASSISRQGKNGYTF. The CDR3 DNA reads TGTGCCAGCAGCATCTCACGACAGGGTAAAAATGGCTACACCTTC.

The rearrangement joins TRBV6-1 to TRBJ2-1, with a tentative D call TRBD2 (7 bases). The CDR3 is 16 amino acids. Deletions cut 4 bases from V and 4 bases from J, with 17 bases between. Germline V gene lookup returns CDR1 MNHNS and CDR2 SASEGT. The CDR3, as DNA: TGTGCCAGCAGTGGCTGGGGGGGCCTGGCGTACAATGAGCAGTTCTTC. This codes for CASSGWGGLAYNEQFF.

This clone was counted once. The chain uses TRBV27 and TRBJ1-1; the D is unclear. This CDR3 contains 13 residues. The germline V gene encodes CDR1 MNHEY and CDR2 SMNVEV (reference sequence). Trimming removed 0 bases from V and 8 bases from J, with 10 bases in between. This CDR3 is CASSLSMGREAFF. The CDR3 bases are TGTGCCAGCAGTTTATCGATGGGCAGGGAAGCTTTCTTT.

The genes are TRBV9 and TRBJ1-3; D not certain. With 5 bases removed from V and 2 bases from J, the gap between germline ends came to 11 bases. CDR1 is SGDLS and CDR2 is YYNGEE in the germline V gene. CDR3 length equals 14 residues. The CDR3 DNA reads TGTGCCAGCAGTGTGGCCACGCCTGGAAACACCATATATTTT. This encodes CASSVATPGNTIYF.

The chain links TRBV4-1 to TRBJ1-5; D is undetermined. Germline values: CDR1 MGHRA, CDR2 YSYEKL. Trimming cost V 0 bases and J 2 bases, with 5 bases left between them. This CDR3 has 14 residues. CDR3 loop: CASSQEQGNQPQHF. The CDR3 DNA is TGCGCCAGCAGCCAAGAGCAGGGCAATCAGCCCCAGCATTTT.

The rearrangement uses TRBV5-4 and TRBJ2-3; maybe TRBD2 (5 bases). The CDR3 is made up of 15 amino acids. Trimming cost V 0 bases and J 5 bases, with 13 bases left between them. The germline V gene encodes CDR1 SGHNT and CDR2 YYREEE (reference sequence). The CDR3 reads CASSLDEGYRDTQYF. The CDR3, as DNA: TGTGCCAGCAGCTTGGATGAGGGATATCGAGATACGCAGTATTTT. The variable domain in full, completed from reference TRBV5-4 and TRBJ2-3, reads ETGVTQSPTHLIKTRGQQVTLRCSSQSGHNTVSWYQQALGQGPQFIFQYYREEENGRGNFPPRFSGLQFPNYSSELNVNALELDDSALYLCASSLDEGYRDTQYFGPGTRLTVL.

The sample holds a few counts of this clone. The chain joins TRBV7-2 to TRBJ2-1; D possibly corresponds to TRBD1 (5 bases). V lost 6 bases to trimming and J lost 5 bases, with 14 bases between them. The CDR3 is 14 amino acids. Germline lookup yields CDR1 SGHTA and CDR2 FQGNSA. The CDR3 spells CASRKTDKNNEQFF. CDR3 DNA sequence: TGTGCCAGCAGGAAAACGGACAAGAACAATGAGCAGTTCTTC.

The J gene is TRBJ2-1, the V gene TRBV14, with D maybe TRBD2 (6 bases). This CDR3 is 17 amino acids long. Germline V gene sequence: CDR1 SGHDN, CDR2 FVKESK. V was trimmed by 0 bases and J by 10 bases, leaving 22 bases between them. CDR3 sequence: CASSQDRPGLRRAEQFF. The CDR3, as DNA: TGTGCCAGCAGCCAAGATCGGCCGGGACTTAGGAGGGCGGAGCAGTTCTTC. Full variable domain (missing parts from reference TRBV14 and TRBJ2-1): EAGVTQFPSHSVIEKGQTVTLRCDPISGHDNLYWYRRVMGKEIKFLLHFVKESKQDESGMPNNRFLAERTGGTYSTLKVQPAELEDSGVYFCASSQDRPGLRRAEQFFGPGTRLTVL.

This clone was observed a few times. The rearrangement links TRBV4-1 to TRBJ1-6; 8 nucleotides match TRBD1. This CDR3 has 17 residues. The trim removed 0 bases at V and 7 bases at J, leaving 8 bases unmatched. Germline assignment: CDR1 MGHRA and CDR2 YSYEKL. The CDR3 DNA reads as TGCGCCAGCAGCCAAGATGCCGGGACAGGTGAAAATTCACCCCTCCACTTT. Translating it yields CASSQDAGTGENSPLHF.

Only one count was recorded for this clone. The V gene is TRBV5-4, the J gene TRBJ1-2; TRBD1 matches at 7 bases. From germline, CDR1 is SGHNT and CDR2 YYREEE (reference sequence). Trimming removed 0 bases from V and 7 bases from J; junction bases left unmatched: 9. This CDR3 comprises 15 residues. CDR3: CASSLETGQVGGYTF. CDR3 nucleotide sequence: TGTGCCAGCAGCTTGGAGACAGGGCAGGTGGGTGGCTACACCTTC.

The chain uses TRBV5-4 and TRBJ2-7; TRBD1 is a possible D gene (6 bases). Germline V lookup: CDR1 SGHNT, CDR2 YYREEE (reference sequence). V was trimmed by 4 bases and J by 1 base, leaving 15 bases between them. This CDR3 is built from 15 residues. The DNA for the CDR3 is TGTGCCAGCAGCCCGGACAGTAGCGTTTCCTACGAGCAGTACTTC. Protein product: CASSPDSSVSYEQYF.

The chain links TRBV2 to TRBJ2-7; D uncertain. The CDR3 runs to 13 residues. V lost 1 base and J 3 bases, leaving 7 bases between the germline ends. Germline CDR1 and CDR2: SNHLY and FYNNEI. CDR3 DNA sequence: TGTGCCAGCAGTGAAGTGGGCAGCTACGAGCAGTACTTC. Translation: CASSEVGSYEQYF.

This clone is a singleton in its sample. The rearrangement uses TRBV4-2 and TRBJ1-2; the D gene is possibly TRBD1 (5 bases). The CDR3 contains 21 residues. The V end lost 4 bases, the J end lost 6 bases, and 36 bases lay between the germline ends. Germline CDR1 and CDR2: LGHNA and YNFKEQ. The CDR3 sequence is CASSLPGWREEGEGMGHGYTF. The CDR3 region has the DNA TGTGCCAGCAGCCTGCCCGGATGGAGGGAGGAGGGTGAGGGTATGGGACATGGCTACACCTTC.

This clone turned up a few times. For the CDR3, the DNA is TGTGCCAGCAGCAAAAAGAGGGGGACAGGTTCAGCCCCTAACTATGGCTACACCTTC. Protein: CASSKKRGTGSAPNYGYTF. V and J are TRBV21-1 and TRBJ1-2; the DNA was not compared with TRBD1, the D call given in the table. TRBV21-1 is noted as a pseudogene. The CDR3 extends over 19 amino acids.

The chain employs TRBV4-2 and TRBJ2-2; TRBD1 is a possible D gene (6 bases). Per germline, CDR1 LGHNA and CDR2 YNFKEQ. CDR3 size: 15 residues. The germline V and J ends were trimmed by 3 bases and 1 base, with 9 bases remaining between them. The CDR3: CASSQGDKNTGELFF. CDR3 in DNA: TGTGCCAGCAGCCAGGGGGACAAGAACACCGGGGAGCTGTTTTTT.

This CDR3 is CASRRDRAREKLFF. CDR3 nucleotides: TGCGCCAGCCGTAGGGACAGGGCCCGAGAAAAACTGTTTTTT. This chain uses TRBV5-1 with TRBJ1-4; 9 bases line up with TRBD1. V shed 7 bases and J 8 bases; nucleotides not matched to a gene: 9. CDR1 and CDR2 from the germline V gene are SGHRS and YFSETQ. The CDR3 runs 14 residues.

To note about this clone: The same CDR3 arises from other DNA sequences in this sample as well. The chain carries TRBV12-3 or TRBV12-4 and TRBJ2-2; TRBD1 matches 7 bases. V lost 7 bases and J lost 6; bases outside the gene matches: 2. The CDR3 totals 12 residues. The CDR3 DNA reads TGTGCCAGCACGCAGGGGGCCGGGGAGCTGTTTTTT. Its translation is CASTQGAGELFF.

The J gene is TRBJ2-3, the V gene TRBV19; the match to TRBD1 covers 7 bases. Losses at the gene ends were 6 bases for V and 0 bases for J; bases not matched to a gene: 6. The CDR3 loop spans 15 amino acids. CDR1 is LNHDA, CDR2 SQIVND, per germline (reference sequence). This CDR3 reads CASSPGQRSTDTQYF. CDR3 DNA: TGTGCCAGTAGCCCGGGACAGCGGAGCACAGATACGCAGTATTTT.

The CDR3 region has the DNA TGTGCCAGCAGTGAATACAGGGGGACAAACGGGGAGCTGTTTTTT. Protein: CASSEYRGTNGELFF. The rearrangement uses TRBV6-1 and TRBJ2-2, with 8 bases that match TRBD1. CDR1 MNHNS and CDR2 SASEGT come from the germline V gene. The CDR3 runs 15 residues. With 2 bases clipped from V and 7 bases from J, the junction kept 6 bases outside the gene matches.

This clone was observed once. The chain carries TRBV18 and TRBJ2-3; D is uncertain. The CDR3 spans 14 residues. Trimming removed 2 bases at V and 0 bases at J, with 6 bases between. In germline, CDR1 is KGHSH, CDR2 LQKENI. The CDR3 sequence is CASSPTSSTDTQYF. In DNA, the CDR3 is TGTGCCAGCTCACCAACATCCAGCACAGATACGCAGTATTTT.

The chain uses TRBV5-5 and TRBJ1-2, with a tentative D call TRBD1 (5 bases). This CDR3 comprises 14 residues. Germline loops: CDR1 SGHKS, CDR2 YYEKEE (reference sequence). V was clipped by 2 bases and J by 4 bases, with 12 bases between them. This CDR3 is CASSFYGGFYGYTF. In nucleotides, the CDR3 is TGTGCCAGCAGCTTTTATGGGGGGTTCTATGGCTACACCTTC.

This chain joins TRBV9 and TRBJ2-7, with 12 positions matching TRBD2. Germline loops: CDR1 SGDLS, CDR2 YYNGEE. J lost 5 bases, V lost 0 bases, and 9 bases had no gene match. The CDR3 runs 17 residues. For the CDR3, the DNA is TGTGCCAGCAGCGTAGGAACTAGCGGGGGGTCCTGGGACGAGCAGTACTTC. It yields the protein CASSVGTSGGSWDEQYF. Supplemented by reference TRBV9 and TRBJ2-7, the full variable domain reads DSGVTQTPKHLITATGQRVTLRCSPRSGDLSVYWYQQSLDQGLQFLIQYYNGEERAKGNILERFSAQQFPDLHSELNLSSLELGDSALYFCASSVGTSGGSWDEQYFGPGTRLTVT.